This entry lists 17 T cell receptor beta chains sequenced from one sample in a study of blood T cell repertoires in COVID-19. Assay used: immunoSEQ multiplex PCR; TCRdb lists only in-frame clones, some missing. The repertoire holds hundreds of thousands of clones, with roughly 90% as singletons. Source material: peripheral blood. Source of these receptors: a woman between 45 and 60 years old with active or convalescent COVID-19.

This chain uses TRBV27 with TRBJ2-6; TRBD1 might be the D (6 bases). Trimming removed 5 bases at V and 4 bases at J, with 12 bases between. The CDR3 runs to 15 residues. In germline, CDR1 is MNHEY, CDR2 SMNVEV (reference sequence). The CDR3 reads CASSSGGTGANVLTF. The CDR3 DNA reads as TGTGCCAGCAGTAGTGGGGGCACCGGGGCCAACGTCCTGACTTTC.

The rearrangement uses TRBV28 and TRBJ1-2; TRBD1 might be the D (6 bases). CDR3 length equals 12 residues. V dropped 8 bases and J dropped 5 bases, with 12 bases sitting between them. Germline V gene data show CDR1 as MDHEN and CDR2 as SYDVKM. The CDR3 DNA sequence: TGTGCCAGCGGACAGACAAGATATGGCTACACCTTC. Its translation: CASGQTRYGYTF.

This chain joins TRBV6-5 and TRBJ1-6; TRBD1 agrees at 8 bases. This CDR3 region has 15 residues. Looked up from germline, CDR1 is MNHEY and CDR2 is SVGAGI. The trim removed 4 bases at V and 6 bases at J, leaving 5 bases unmatched. The CDR3 loop reads CASSSPGGFNSPLHF. The CDR3 nucleotides read TGTGCCAGCAGTTCTCCAGGGGGCTTTAATTCACCCCTCCACTTT.

This chain connects TRBV3-1 (or the pseudogene TRBV3-2) to TRBJ1-2, with 8 bases matching TRBD1. J was trimmed by 8 bases and V by 3 bases; bases with no gene match: 17. Germline values: CDR1 LGHDT, CDR2 YNNKEL (reference sequence). The CDR3 loop spans 17 amino acids. The DNA of the CDR3 is TGTGCCAGCAGCCAGAAAAAAATACAGGGGGGCAAGTACGGCTACACCTTC. Protein product: CASSQKKIQGGKYGYTF.

The CDR3 here is CASSQGQGMNEKLFF. Written as DNA, the CDR3 is TGTGCCAGCAGCCAAGGACAGGGGATGAATGAAAAACTGTTTTTT. This chain links TRBV3-1 (or the pseudogene TRBV3-2) with TRBJ1-4, with TRBD1 matching 8 bases. This CDR3 comprises 15 residues. Germline V lookup: CDR1 LGHDT, CDR2 YNNKEL (reference sequence). Trimming at V came to 1 base and at J to 5 bases, leaving 3 bases not matched to a gene.

In the case of this clone: Here the CDR3 omits its conserved ending phenylalanine or tryptophan, so a read error is the likely source. The DNA is omitted, as the CDR3 cannot be located on it reliably, and the CDR3 follows TCRdb's listing. This chain uses TRBV6-2 or TRBV6-3 with TRBJ1-1; the DNA was not used to check the table's D call, TRBD1. The CDR3 spans 12 residues, counting both ends. CDR1 and CDR2 (germline): MNHEY, SVGEGT. CDR3 in amino acids: CASSPDREEVEV.

V and J are TRBV6-5 and TRBJ1-2, with D uncertain. Germline V lookup: CDR1 MNHEY, CDR2 SVGAGI. Deletions cut 7 bases from V and 3 bases from J, with 6 bases between. This CDR3 is built from 11 residues. The CDR3 DNA sequence: TGTGCCAGCAACGTAGACTATGGCTACACCTTC. Protein sequence: CASNVDYGYTF.

J is TRBJ2-1 and V is TRBV5-1; perhaps TRBD2 as D (6 bases). Trimming stripped 0 bases from V and 9 bases from J, with 22 bases between. Germline CDR1 reads SGHRS; CDR2 reads YFSETQ. The CDR3 totals 17 residues. Here the CDR3 reads CASSLASLAIDQSEQFF. The CDR3 bases are TGCGCCAGCAGCTTGGCCAGTCTAGCGATTGATCAGAGTGAGCAGTTCTTC.

This chain links TRBV12-5 with TRBJ1-1; weak D call: TRBD1 (6 bases). Germline V gene lookup returns CDR1 LGHNT and CDR2 FRNRAP. Trimming shortened V by 1 base and J by 0 bases, and 15 bases separated the two germline ends. CDR3 length equals 17 residues. CDR3 region: CASGLAGKDRVNTEAFF. Written as DNA, the CDR3 is TGTGCTAGTGGTTTGGCAGGGAAGGACAGAGTGAACACTGAAGCTTTCTTT. The full variable domain, completed using reference TRBV12-5 and TRBJ1-1, is DARVTQTPRHKVTEMGQEVTMRCQPILGHNTVFWYRQTMMQGLELLAYFRNRAPLDDSGMPKDRFSAEMPDATLATLKIQPSEPRDSAVYFCASGLAGKDRVNTEAFFGQGTRLTVV.

The chain is built from TRBV6-6 and TRBJ2-7; 8 bases line up with TRBD2. Looked up from germline, CDR1 is MNHNY and CDR2 is SVGAGI (reference sequence). The CDR3 covers 14 residues. With 0 bases clipped from V and 3 bases from J, the junction kept 1 base outside the gene matches. The CDR3 nucleotides are TGTGCCAGCAGTTACTCGGCGGGGGGCTACGAGCAGTACTTC. Amino acid sequence: CASSYSAGGYEQYF.

V and J are TRBV2 and TRBJ2-3; 10 positions agree with TRBD1. From germline, CDR1 is SNHLY and CDR2 FYNNEI. V shed 5 bases and J 2 bases; nucleotides not matched to a gene: 7. The CDR3 totals 16 residues. CDR3 sequence: CASSRQGAISTDTQYF. DNA of the CDR3: TGTGCCAGCAGTCGACAGGGGGCAATTTCCACAGATACGCAGTATTTT.

The genes are TRBV11-3 and TRBJ2-5; possibly TRBD2 for D (6 bases). V was cut by 5 bases and J by 4 bases, with 17 bases left in between. This CDR3 contains 15 residues. Germline CDR1 reads SGHNT; CDR2 reads YENEEA. As DNA, the CDR3 is TGTGCCAGCAGCCCCGGGAGTCACACGGGAGAGACCCAGTACTTC. The encoded protein is CASSPGSHTGETQYF.

The chain recombines TRBV19 with TRBJ2-7; 7 bases line up with TRBD1. Per the germline V gene, CDR1 is LNHDA and CDR2 is SQIVND (reference sequence). J was trimmed by 6 bases and V by 6 bases; bases with no gene match: 8. The CDR3 is 13 amino acids. The CDR3 nucleotides read TGTGCCAGTAGCGGCGGACAGGAACTCGAGCAGTACTTC. Translation: CASSGGQELEQYF. Supplemented by reference TRBV19 and TRBJ2-7, the full variable domain reads DGGITQSPKYLFRKEGQNVTLSCEQNLNHDAMYWYRQDPGQGLRLIYYSQIVNDFQKGDIAEGYSVSREKKESFPLTVTSAQKNPTAFYLCASSGGQELEQYFGPGTRLTVT.

The gene calls are TRBV19 and TRBJ1-6; 7 nucleotides agree with TRBD1. The junction had 13 bases not matched to a gene; V was cut back by 4 bases and J by 16 bases. The CDR3 is made up of 14 amino acids. Germline V lookup: CDR1 LNHDA, CDR2 SQIVND (reference sequence). CDR3 coding DNA: TGTGCCAGTAGTACGACAGGGAGTGGAGGACCGCTCCACTTT. Its protein is CASSTTGSGGPLHF.

This clone was seen only once. This chain links TRBV7-9 with TRBJ1-4; 7 nucleotides line up with TRBD1. In germline, CDR1 is SEHNR, CDR2 FQNEAQ (reference sequence). Losses at the gene ends were 5 bases for V and 15 bases for J; bases not matched to a gene: 12. CDR3 length: 13 amino acids. Written as DNA, the CDR3 is TGTGCCAGCAGCCCACCGACAGGGCGGGTGGTGTTTTTT. Protein product: CASSPPTGRVVFF.

The rearrangement uses TRBV18 and TRBJ2-7, with D possibly being TRBD1 (6 bases). This CDR3 comprises 14 residues. V was shortened by 2 bases and J by 5 bases, with 13 bases between the two germline ends. Germline CDR1 is KGHSH and CDR2 is LQKENI. Here the CDR3 DNA reads TGTGCCAGCTCACCAACGACAGGTCGGGACGAGCAGTACTTC. It specifies CASSPTTGRDEQYF. Supplemented by reference TRBV18 and TRBJ2-7, the full variable domain reads NAGVMQNPRHLVRRRGQEARLRCSPMKGHSHVYWYRQLPEEGLKFMVYLQKENIIDESGMPKERFSAEFPKEGPSILRIQQVVRGDSAAYFCASSPTTGRDEQYFGPGTRLTVT.

This clone showed up just once. V is TRBV27 and J is TRBJ1-4, with D possibly matching TRBD1 (5 bases). V was pared by 4 bases and J by 7 bases, with 10 bases between. CDR1 and CDR2 from the germline V gene are MNHEY and SMNVEV (reference sequence). CDR3 length: 13 residues. The CDR3 bases are TGTGCCAGCAGTTATCGGGGGATTGAAAAACTGTTTTTT. This gives the protein CASSYRGIEKLFF.